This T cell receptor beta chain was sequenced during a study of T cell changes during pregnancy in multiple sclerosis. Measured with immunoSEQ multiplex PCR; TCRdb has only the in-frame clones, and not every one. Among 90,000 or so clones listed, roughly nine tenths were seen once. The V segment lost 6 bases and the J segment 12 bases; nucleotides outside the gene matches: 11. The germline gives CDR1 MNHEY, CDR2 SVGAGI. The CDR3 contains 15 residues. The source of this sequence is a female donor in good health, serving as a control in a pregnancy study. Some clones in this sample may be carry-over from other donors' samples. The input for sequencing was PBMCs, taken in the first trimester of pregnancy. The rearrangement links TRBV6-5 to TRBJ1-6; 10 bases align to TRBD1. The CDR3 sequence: CASSPDGQGGQPLHF. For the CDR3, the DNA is TGTGCCAGCAGCCCTGACGGACAGGGGGGACAACCCCTCCACTTT.